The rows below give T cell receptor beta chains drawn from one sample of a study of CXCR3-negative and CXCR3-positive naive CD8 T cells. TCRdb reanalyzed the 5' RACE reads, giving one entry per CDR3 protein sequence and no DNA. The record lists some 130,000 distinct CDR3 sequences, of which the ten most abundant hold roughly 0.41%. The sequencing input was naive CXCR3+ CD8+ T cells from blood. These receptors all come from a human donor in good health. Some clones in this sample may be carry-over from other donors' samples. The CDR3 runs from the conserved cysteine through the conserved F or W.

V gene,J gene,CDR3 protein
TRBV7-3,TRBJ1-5,CASSFWSDQPQHF
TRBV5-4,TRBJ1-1,CASSSRTGMNTEAFF
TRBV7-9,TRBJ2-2,CASSLIFFTSWGADTGELVF
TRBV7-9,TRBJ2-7,CASSQGPSEQYF
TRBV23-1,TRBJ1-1,CASSRVAPRDPEAFF
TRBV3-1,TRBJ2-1,CASSQDGGVYNEQFF
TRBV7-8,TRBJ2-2,CASGGTGVTGELFF
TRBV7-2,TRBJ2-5,CASSLVSGGAVAQYF
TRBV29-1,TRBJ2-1,CSVLGGRHSFNEQFF
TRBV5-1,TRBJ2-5,CAKTGRVKETQYF
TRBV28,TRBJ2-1,CASSSRGVRAYEQFF
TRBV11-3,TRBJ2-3,CASSARTSAGTQYF
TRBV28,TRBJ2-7,CASSLWGTEQYF
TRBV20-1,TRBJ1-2,CSARDWTGDYGYTF
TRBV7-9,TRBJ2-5,CASSYGGAVKETQYF
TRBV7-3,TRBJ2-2,CASSPRWVAGGFTGELFF
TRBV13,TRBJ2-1,CASSFSLAGGNEQFF
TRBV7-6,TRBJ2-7,CASSSGTGGYEQYF
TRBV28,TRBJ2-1,CASSLRGLRDNEQFF
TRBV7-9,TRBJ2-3,CATGHFSDTQYF
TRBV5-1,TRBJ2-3,CASSLVTGGADTQYF
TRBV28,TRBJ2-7,CASNQGTYEQYF
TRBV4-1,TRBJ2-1,CASSQDYGGGYYNEQFF
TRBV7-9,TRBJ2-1,CASSSGFGTNNEQFF